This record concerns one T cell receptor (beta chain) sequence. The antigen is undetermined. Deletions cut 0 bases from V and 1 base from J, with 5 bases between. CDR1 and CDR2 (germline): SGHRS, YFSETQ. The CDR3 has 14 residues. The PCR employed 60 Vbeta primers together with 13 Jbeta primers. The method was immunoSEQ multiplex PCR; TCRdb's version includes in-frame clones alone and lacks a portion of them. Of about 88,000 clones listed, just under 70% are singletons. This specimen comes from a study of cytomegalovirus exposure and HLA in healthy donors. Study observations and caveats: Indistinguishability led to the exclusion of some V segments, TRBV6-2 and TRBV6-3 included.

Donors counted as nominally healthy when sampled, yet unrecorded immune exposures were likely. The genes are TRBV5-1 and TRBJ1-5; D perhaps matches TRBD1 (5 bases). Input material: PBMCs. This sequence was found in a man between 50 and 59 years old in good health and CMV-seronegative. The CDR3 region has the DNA TGCGCCAGCAGCTTGGGGGGCAGCAATCAGCCCCAGCATTTT. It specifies CASSLGGSNQPQHF.